The 11 T cell receptor beta chains reported below all come from one sample, sequenced in a study of early T cells in non-severe SARS-CoV-2 infection. TCRdb processed the 5' RACE reads anew with MiXCR; each CDR3 protein has one entry. In the table there are about 38,000 distinct CDR3 sequences, roughly 6.8% of which are singletons. Sequencing used whole blood, obtained at baseline. These receptors originate from an adult who was a healthcare worker with PCR-confirmed SARS-CoV-2 infection or an uninfected control (not recorded which).

The chain uses TRBV28 and TRBJ2-1; tentatively, D is TRBD2 (6 bases). The CDR3 has 15 amino acids. Germline CDR1 MDHEN, CDR2 SYDVKM. V gave up 3 bases and J gave up 3 bases, with 12 bases separating them. The CDR3 sequence: CASSLGDSVYNEQFF. CDR3 nucleotide sequence: TGTGCCAGCAGTTTGGGGGACTCCGTCTACAATGAGCAGTTCTTC.

The chain recombines TRBV7-3 with TRBJ1-2; a possible D gene is TRBD1 (6 bases). CDR1 is SGHTA, CDR2 FQGTGA, per germline. V lost 5 bases and J lost 6, with 19 bases in between. The CDR3 is made up of 15 amino acids. DNA of the CDR3: TGTGCCAGCAGCATTTCACCGGGACACCAAGATGGCTACACCTTC. It specifies CASSISPGHQDGYTF.

The rearrangement links TRBV28 to TRBJ2-7; D is ambiguous. Germline V gives CDR1 MDHEN, CDR2 SYDVKM. Trimming left V 6 bases short and J 6 bases short, with 18 bases between. This CDR3 has 14 residues. The CDR3 reads CASRDRPQRSEQYF. CDR3 bases: TGTGCCAGCAGGGATCGGCCTCAACGGAGCGAGCAGTACTTC.

This clonotype was counted only a few times. The chain recombines TRBV15 with TRBJ2-4, with D possibly TRBD2 on 6 matching bases. Trimming cost V 0 bases and J 6 bases, with 12 bases left between them. Looked up from germline, CDR1 is LNHNV and CDR2 is YYDKDF (reference sequence). The length of the CDR3 is 15 residues. This CDR3 reads CATSRDGGFGNIQYF. In nucleotides, the CDR3 is TGTGCCACCAGCAGAGATGGAGGGTTCGGAAACATTCAGTACTTC.

This clonotype has ten or more counts. V usage is TRBV7-6 and J usage is TRBJ2-2; D possibly corresponds to TRBD2 (6 bases). Germline V gene sequence: CDR1 SGHVS, CDR2 FNYEAQ. The CDR3 loop spans 14 amino acids. Between the trimmed V and J ends, which lost 1 base and 5 bases, there was a span of 8 bases. The DNA of the CDR3 is TGTGCCAGCAGCTTAGTGGCGGGGACCGGGGAGCTGTTTTTT. It yields the protein CASSLVAGTGELFF.

In its sample, this clonotype was seen many times. The rearrangement uses TRBV18 and TRBJ2-5, with D perhaps matching TRBD2 (5 bases). The germline V gene encodes CDR1 KGHSH and CDR2 LQKENI. The CDR3 runs to 12 residues. Trimming pared 4 bases from V and 5 bases from J, leaving 8 bases between. Here the CDR3 reads CASSRSGETQYF. DNA of the CDR3: TGTGCCAGCTCACGGTCGGGGGAGACCCAGTACTTC.

This clonotype was found many times. V usage is TRBV30 and J usage is TRBJ1-5, with D perhaps matching TRBD1 (5 bases). V lost 5 bases, J lost 3 bases, and 17 bases lay in between. The CDR3 has 15 residues. Germline values: CDR1 GTSNPN, CDR2 SVGIG (reference sequence). The CDR3 DNA sequence: TGTGCCTGGCAACGCTACCGGGACTTCAATCAGCCCCAGCATTTT. This translates into CAWQRYRDFNQPQHF.

This clonotype was seen many times. The CDR3 DNA reads TGTGCCATCAGTGTCGCCGGGACAGGGGGAGAGACCCAGTACTTC. This sequence encodes CAISVAGTGGETQYF. The V and J genes are TRBV10-3 and TRBJ2-5; 11 bases fit TRBD1. The germline V gene has CDR1 ENHRY and CDR2 SYGVKD. The CDR3 is 15 residues long. Germline trimming cut 4 bases from V and 4 bases from J; bases unmatched to any gene: 5.

This clonotype was recorded many times. The chain couples TRBV20-1 to TRBJ2-1; D remains ambiguous. V was pared by 6 bases and J by 7 bases, with 19 bases between. Germline V gene lookup returns CDR1 DFQATT and CDR2 SNEGSKA (reference sequence). This CDR3 region has 14 residues. The CDR3 bases are TGCAGTGCCCCAGGTAATTGGGGTCGGAATGAGCAGTTCTTC. Its translation is CSAPGNWGRNEQFF.

This clonotype has more than one count but fewer than ten. V usage is TRBV12-3 or TRBV12-4 and J usage is TRBJ2-7, with TRBD2 as a possible D gene (5 bases). Trimming pared 3 bases from V and 6 bases from J, leaving 12 bases between. CDR3 length: 13 amino acids. This chain's CDR3 is CASSFGRAGEQYF. CDR3 nucleotide sequence: TGTGCCAGCAGTTTTGGGCGGGCCGGCGAGCAGTACTTC.

The sample holds many counts of this clonotype. The rearrangement joins TRBV12-3 or TRBV12-4 to TRBJ2-1; 9 bases align to TRBD2. Unmatched junction bases numbered 13, after V lost 3 bases and J lost 4 bases. CDR3 size: 18 residues. The CDR3 here is CASSFRPTGLASYNEQFF. Here the CDR3 DNA reads TGTGCCAGCAGTTTCAGGCCCACCGGACTAGCGAGTTACAATGAGCAGTTCTTC.